This TCR beta chain emerged from a study of T cell responses to AZD1222 COVID-19 vaccine (TCRdb year 2021). Broadly, across the study: AZD1222 recipients given second doses at about 4 weeks or at about 12 weeks were pooled, since spike-specific TCR depth and breadth were not found to differ between the two schedules. Trial participants were enrolled into age subgroups of 18-55, 56-69 and 70-plus years, which contained about 160, 30 and 59 TCR-sequenced participants, respectively. A total of over 230 trial participants underwent TCR sequencing, of whom roughly 210 had received two doses of AZD1222 and about 26 had received two doses of the MenACWY control vaccine.

The full study reports these points: Conclusions about previously exposed vaccinees are limited because only six or seven AZD1222 recipients were SARS-CoV-2 seropositive at baseline. In the small 56-69-year group, the increase in depth fell short of significance, most likely because of low power. Spike-specific TCR breadth and depth rose significantly after two AZD1222 doses compared with day 0 and with MenACWY recipients. Participants were mostly white British, with more females than males. The authors suggested clonal diversity may have been underestimated. The vaccine-associated CD4 TCRs covered the entire spike protein, and the dominant responses fell in regions 160-218 and 743-854. Because no day 14 peak-response samples were available, repertoires were characterized only after the peak T cell response. Reportedly, close to half of the unique spike-specific TCRs recognized epitopes lying outside the regions that are mutated in the B.1.351 and B.1.1.7 variants.

As to this clone: Its specific antigen is unknown. No per-base quality is available; no much larger clone lies one base away.

The CDR3 regions of human TCRbeta chains were analyzed by immunosequencing. In the original analysis: Repertoire TCRs were checked for matches against a reference library of SARS-CoV-2-specific TCRs that had been generated using the MIRA antigen-specificity platform. Breadth meant the fraction of unique TCRs that were SARS-CoV-2-associated, whereas depth meant the fraction of total T cells that were SARS-CoV-2-associated. Using the MIRA data, each spike-specific TCR was mapped to the spike region that the TCR reacts to and placed in a CD4 or CD8 class. Log10-transformed breadth and depth values were compared by one-way ANOVA with Sidak's multiple comparisons tests. In its TCRdb copy, this immuneACCESS table keeps in-frame sequences only and misses some clones. Where compared with another copy, unresolved V genes explain less than half of these, and the others have no known cause. That table supplies the V and J calls and clone size; D and trimming were determined from the DNA. The sample includes some 150,000 clones, with roughly nine tenths observed a single time. 15% to 20% of the sample is in the top ten clones.

The meaning of the sample's time point label: baseline before first vaccination. Vaccinee samples were obtained from the UK trials COV001 and COV002, which included a single-blind randomized controlled phase 2/3 trial of AZD1222 (ChAdOx1 nCoV-19) in healthy adults. For TCRbeta chain sequencing, PBMC samples from trial participants were taken at day 0 and at day 28 after the second dose. V ends up 4 bases short and J 1 base short, with an unmatched junction base count of 7. Taken from the germline V gene, the CDR1 and CDR2 loops are SGHRS and YFSETQ. Spanning cysteine to phenylalanine, the CDR3 consists of 16 amino acids. Only the CDR3 part of the read is kept: 48 bases, read in frame from the first base.

The chain was built from TRBV5-1 and TRBJ1-5; 8 of the junction bases match TRBD1. The receptor's source is an adult in good health. The starting material was peripheral blood, obtained on day 0 of AZD1222 vaccination. The sequenced DNA: TGCGCCAGCAGCCCCGGACAGGGAATGAGCAATCAGCCCCAGCATTTT. It encodes CASSPGQGMSNQPQHF.